The subject of this entry is one T cell receptor beta chain. This clonotype has at least ten counts. There is no known antigen for this receptor. The sample holds no much larger clone one base away, and base qualities are not on file. This record belongs to a study of neurological immune-mediated disorders (dated by TCRdb to 2018 to 2020). A note on the overall study: Of the roughly 34 multiple sclerosis patients, about 30 had relapsing-remitting MS and 3 had secondary progressive MS. Peripheral blood TCR-beta repertoires from HTLV-I-associated myelopathy (HAM/TSP) patients, multiple sclerosis patients and healthy controls were compared by UMI-based sequencing. The approximately 96 TCR-beta libraries covered PBMC samples along with longitudinal samples, technical triplicates, and paired sorted CD4+ and CD8+ T-cell subsets. The cohort included roughly 71 subjects: some 15 with HAM/TSP, around 34 with multiple sclerosis, and around 20 healthy controls.

Unsorted PBMC libraries were generated from 2 million PBMCs stored in RNAlater at -80 °C until RNA extraction. Multiple sclerosis patients were enrolled in a US clinical protocol under which disease progression was evaluated by magnetic resonance imaging. Peripheral blood underwent Ficoll-Hypaque density gradient centrifugation to isolate PBMCs, which were then cryopreserved in liquid nitrogen. Study-level results and caveats: The highest TCR clonal expansion was observed in HAM/TSP patients, whereas the lowest was observed in MS patients, even when compared with healthy controls. Phylogenetic analysis grouped repertoires from 18 of 34 MS patients into a cluster of related CDR3 sequences, suggesting a possible repertoire-level signature. The MS cluster was not associated with any clinical or MRI features, and the authors stated that larger cohorts are needed. Expanded clones from different subjects shared no identical CDR3 amino acid sequences, which suggests that TCR-beta repertoires were private in all groups.

V has 8 bases trimmed and J has 4 bases trimmed; junction bases matching no gene number 4. From the cysteine up to the phenylalanine, the CDR3 has a length of 15 residues. Only the CDR3 DNA stays, 45 bases, in frame from base 1. Sequences MGHRA (CDR1) and YSYEKL (CDR2) are obtained from the germline V gene. cDNA was synthesized by template-switch 5'RACE using a primer carrying a 10-nucleotide random unique molecular identifier by which each TCR transcript was tagged. Over 180 million TCR-beta sequences, covering 15-18 subjects, were produced in each sequencing run. The RNeasy kit was used to extract total RNA. TCR-beta VDJ regions were amplified with primers for the TCR constant region and the 5'RACE anchor, using the KAPA Real-time Library Amplification kit. A first PCR added sample indexes and Illumina adaptors, and a second PCR then raised library yield. The roughly 650 bp TCR product was size-selected on a 2% E-gel SizeSelection system after Ampure bead purification. Before pooling, library quality was assessed on a Bioanalyzer, concentration was determined with Qubit, and library quantification was performed with the Kapa Library Quantification kit. An Illumina HiSeq 2500 was used to sequence the libraries paired-end at 2 x 150 bp. To increase sequence diversity, about 25-30% phiX was spiked into each library pool. Per the authors' processing: Quality-filtered reads were processed with the UMI-based MiGEC pipeline, which removed over 75% of raw TCR sequences during error correction. IMGT germline references were used for aligning VDJ genes, and each clonotype was defined as a unique CDR3 amino acid sequence together with its V-J genes. VDJtools evaluated clonal expansion, Shannon diversity and CDR3 relatedness (CalcPairwiseDistances, ClusterSamples); CLCbio workbench built phylogenetic trees. Clones with at least 8 unique UMIs were defined as expanded, with this threshold being based on coefficient-of-variation modelling across technical triplicates. The public reads were quality trimmed at Q25 with fastp and then assembled into clones with MiXCR by TCRdb, keeping productive beta chains. Every distinct CDR3 protein forms one entry, paired with its most common genes and DNA. In this record, the V and J calls reflect TCRdb's handling and not the investigators' own analysis. The sample includes roughly 88,000 distinct CDR3 sequences, with under 4.5% observed a single time. The ten top clones hold about 3% of the sample.

The source material was PBMCs. The receptor comes from a woman aged 50 to 60 with multiple sclerosis. The sequence is built from TRBV4-1 and TRBJ2-2; 13 bases in the junction line up with TRBD2. The base sequence is TGCGCCAGCCTCGGGACTAGCGGGGTCACCGGGGAGCTGTTTTTT. This codes for CASLGTSGVTGELFF.